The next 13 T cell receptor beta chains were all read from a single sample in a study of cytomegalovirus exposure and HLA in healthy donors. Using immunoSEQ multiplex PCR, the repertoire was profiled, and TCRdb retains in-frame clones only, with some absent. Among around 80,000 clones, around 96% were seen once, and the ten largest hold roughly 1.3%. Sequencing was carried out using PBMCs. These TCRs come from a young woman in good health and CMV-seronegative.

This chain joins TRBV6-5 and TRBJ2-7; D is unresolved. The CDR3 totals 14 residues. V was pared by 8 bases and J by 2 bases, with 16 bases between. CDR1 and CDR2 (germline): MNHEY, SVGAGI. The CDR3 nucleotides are TGTGCCAGCGGGCCCGAAAGAAATCCCTACGAGCAGTACTTC. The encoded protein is CASGPERNPYEQYF.

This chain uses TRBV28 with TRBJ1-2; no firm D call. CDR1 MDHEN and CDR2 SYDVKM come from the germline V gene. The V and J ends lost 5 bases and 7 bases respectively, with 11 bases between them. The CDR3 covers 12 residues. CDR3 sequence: CASSVVGGGYTF. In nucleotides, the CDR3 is TGTGCCAGCAGTGTCGTAGGCGGTGGCTACACCTTC.

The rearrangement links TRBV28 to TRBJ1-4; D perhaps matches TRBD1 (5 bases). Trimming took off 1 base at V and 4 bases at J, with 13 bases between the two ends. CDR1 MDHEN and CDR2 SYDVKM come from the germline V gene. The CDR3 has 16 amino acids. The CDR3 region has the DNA TGTGCCAGCAGTTTATCCCCGCCGGGGGATAATGAAAAACTGTTTTTT. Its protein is CASSLSPPGDNEKLFF.

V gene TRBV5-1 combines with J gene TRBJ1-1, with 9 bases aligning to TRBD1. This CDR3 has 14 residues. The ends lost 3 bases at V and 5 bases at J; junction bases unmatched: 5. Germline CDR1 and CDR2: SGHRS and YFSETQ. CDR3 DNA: TGCGCCAGCAGCTCGGGACAGGGCGGAACTGAAGCTTTCTTT. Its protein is CASSSGQGGTEAFF. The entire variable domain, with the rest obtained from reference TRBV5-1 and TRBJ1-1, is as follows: KAGVTQTPRYLIKTRGQQVTLSCSPISGHRSVSWYQQTPGQGLQFLFEYFSETQRNKGNFPGRFSGRQFSNSRSEMNVSTLELGDSALYLCASSSGQGGTEAFFGQGTRLTVV.

As DNA, the CDR3 is TGTGCCAGCTCACCCATCTACCCTTACAATGAGCAGTTCTTC. Translating it yields CASSPIYPYNEQFF. The J gene is TRBJ2-1, the V gene TRBV18; no clear D. Per germline, CDR1 KGHSH and CDR2 LQKENI. The V end was cut by 3 bases, the J end by 4 bases, with 10 bases between. The CDR3 runs 14 residues.

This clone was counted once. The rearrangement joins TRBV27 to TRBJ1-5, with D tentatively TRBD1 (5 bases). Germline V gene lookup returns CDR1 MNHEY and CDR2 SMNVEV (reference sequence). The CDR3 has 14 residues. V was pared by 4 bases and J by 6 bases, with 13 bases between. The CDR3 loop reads CASSSRVLTQPQHF. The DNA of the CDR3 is TGTGCCAGCAGTTCCAGGGTTTTGACTCAGCCCCAGCATTTT.

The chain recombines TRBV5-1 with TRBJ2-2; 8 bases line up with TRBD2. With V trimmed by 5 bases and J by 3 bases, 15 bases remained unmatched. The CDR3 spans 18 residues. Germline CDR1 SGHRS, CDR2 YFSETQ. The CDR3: CASSRPGAGAWYTGELFF. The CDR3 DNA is TGCGCCAGCAGTAGACCCGGAGCGGGAGCGTGGTACACCGGGGAGCTGTTTTTT.

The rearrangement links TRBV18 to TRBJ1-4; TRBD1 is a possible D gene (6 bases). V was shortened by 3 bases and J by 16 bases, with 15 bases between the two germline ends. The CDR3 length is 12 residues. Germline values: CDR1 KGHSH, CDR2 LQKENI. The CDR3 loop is CASSPSQGKGFF. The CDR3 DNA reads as TGTGCCAGCTCACCTTCGCAGGGGAAAGGGTTTTTT.

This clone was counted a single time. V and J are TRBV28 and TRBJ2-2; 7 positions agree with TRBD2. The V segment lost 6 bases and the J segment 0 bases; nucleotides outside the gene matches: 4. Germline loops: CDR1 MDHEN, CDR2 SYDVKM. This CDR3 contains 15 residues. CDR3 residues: CASSLGLSNTGELFF. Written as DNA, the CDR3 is TGTGCCAGCAGCCTGGGACTATCGAACACCGGGGAGCTGTTTTTT.

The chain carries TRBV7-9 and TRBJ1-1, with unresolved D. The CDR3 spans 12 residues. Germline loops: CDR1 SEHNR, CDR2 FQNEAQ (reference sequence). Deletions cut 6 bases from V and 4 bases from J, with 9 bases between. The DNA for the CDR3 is TGTGCCAGCAGGGCGGGTCTCACTGAAGCTTTCTTT. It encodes CASRAGLTEAFF.

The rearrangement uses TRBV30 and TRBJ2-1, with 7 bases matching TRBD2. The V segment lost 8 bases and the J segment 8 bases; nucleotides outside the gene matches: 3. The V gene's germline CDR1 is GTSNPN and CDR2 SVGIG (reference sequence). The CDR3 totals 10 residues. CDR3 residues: CALAEYEQFF. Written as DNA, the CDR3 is TGTGCCCTAGCGGAATATGAGCAGTTCTTC.

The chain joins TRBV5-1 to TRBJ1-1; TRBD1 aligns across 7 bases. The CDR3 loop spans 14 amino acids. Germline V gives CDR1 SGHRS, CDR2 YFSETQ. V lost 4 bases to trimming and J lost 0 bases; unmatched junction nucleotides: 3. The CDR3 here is CASSHTGVNTEAFF. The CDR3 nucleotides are TGCGCCAGCAGCCATACAGGGGTGAACACTGAAGCTTTCTTT.

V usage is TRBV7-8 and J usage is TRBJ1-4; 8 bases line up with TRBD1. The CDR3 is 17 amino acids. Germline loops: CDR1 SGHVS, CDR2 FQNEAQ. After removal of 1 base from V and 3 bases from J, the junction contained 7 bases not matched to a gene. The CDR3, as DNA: TGTGCCAGCAGCTTAGTCCTCCAGGGGGCGGCTAATGAAAAACTGTTTTTT. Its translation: CASSLVLQGAANEKLFF.